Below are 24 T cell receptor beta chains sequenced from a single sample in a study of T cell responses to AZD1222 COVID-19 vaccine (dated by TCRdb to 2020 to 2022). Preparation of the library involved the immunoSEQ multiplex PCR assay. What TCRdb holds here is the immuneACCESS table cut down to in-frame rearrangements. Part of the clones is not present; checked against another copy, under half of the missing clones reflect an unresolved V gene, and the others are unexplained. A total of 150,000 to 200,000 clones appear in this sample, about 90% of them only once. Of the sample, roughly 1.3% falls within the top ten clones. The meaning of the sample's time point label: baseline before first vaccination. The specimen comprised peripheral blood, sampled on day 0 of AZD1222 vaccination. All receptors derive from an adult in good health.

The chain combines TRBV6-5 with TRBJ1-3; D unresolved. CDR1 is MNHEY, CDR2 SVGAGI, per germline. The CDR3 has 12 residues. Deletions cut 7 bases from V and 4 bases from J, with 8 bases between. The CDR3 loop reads CASTPPGNTIYF. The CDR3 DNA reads TGTGCCAGCACCCCGCCCGGAAACACCATATATTTT.

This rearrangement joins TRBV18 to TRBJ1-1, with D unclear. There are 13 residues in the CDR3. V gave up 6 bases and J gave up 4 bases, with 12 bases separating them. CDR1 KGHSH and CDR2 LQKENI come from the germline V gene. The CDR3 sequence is CASSPVRSTEAFF. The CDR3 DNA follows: TGTGCCAGCTCCCCTGTAAGGAGCACTGAAGCTTTCTTT.

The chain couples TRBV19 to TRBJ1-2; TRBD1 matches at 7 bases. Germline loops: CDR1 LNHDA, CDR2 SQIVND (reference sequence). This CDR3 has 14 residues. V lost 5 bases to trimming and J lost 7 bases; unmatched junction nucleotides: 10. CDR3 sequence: CASSPHTGAAGYTF. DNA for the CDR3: TGTGCCAGTAGTCCGCACACAGGGGCGGCTGGCTACACCTTC.

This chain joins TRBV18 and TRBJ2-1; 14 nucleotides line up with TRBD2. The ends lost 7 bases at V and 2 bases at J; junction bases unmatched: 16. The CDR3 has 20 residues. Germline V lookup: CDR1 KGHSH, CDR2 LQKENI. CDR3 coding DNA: TGTGCCAGCTTTCTCCCGGGAGGGACTAGCGGGAGAGCCCCCTACAATGAGCAGTTCTTC. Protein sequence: CASFLPGGTSGRAPYNEQFF.

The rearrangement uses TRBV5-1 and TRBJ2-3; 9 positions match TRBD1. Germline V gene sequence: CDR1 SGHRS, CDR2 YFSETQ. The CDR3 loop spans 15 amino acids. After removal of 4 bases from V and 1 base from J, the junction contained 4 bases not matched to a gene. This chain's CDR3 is CASSDRDRGTDTQYF. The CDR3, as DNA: TGCGCCAGCAGCGACCGGGACAGGGGCACAGATACGCAGTATTTT.

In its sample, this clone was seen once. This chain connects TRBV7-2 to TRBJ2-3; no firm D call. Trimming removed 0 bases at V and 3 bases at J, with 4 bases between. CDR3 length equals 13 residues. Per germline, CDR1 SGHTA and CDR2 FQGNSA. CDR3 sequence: CASSLARTDTQYF. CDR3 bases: TGTGCCAGCAGCTTAGCGCGGACAGATACGCAGTATTTT.

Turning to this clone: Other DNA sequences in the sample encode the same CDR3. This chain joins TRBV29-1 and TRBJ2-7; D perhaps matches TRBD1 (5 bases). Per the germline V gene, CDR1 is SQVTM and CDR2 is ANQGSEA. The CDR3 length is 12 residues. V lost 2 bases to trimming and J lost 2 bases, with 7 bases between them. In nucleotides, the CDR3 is TGCAGCGTTGAAAAGGGGACCTACGAGCAGTACTTC. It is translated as CSVEKGTYEQYF.

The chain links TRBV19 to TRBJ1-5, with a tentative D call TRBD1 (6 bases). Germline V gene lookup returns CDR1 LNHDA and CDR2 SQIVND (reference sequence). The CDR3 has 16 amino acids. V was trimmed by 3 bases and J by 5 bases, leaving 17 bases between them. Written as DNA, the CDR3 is TGTGCCAGTAGTATTTACCCTTCGACAGGCGATCAGCCCCAGCATTTT. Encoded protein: CASSIYPSTGDQPQHF. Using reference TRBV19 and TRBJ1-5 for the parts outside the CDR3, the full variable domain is DGGITQSPKYLFRKEGQNVTLSCEQNLNHDAMYWYRQDPGQGLRLIYYSQIVNDFQKGDIAEGYSVSREKKESFPLTVTSAQKNPTAFYLCASSIYPSTGDQPQHFGDGTRLSIL.

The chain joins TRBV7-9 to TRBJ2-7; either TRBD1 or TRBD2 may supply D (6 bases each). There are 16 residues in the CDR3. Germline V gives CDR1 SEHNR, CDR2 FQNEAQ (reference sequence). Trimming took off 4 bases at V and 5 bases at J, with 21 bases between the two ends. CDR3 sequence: CASSSSGGTPVNEQYF. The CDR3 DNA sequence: TGTGCCAGCAGCTCCAGCGGCGGGACACCAGTGAACGAGCAGTACTTC.

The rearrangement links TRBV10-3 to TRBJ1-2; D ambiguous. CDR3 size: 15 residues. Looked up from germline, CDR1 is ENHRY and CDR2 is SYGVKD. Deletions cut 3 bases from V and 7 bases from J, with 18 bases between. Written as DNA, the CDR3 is TGTGCCATCAGTGACGGGGAAGGGTTACTGGCTGGCTACACCTTC. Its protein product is CAISDGEGLLAGYTF.

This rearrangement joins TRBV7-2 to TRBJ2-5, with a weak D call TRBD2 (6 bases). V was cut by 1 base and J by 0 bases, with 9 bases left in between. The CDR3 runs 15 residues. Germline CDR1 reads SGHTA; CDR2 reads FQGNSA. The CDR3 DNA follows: TGTGCCAGCAGCTTAGTCGGGGGAGACCAAGAGACCCAGTACTTC. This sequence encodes CASSLVGGDQETQYF.

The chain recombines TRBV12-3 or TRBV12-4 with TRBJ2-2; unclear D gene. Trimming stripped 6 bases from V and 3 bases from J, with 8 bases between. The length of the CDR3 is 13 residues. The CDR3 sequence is CASRRWDTGELFF. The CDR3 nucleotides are TGTGCCAGCAGGAGATGGGACACCGGGGAGCTGTTTTTT.

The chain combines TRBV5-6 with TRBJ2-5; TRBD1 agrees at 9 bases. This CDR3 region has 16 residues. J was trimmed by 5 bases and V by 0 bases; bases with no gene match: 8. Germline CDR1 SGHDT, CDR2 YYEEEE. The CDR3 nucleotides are TGTGCCAGCAGCTTGGCCAATCGGGACAGGGATGAGACCCAGTACTTC. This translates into CASSLANRDRDETQYF.

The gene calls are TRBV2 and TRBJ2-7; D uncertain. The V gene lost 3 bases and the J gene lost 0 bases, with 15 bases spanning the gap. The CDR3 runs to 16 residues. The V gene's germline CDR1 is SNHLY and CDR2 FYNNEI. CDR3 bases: TGTGCCAGCAGTGAGGGTAGGGCTTTTACCTCCTACGAGCAGTACTTC. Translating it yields CASSEGRAFTSYEQYF. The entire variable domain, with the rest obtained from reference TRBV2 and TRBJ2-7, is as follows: EPEVTQTPSHQVTQMGQEVILRCVPISNHLYFYWYRQILGQKVEFLVSFYNNEISEKSEIFDDQFSVERPDGSNFTLKIRSTKLEDSAMYFCASSEGRAFTSYEQYFGPGTRLTVT.

CDR3 protein: CASSLGLSNQPQHF. CDR3 coding DNA: TGTGCCAGCAGCTTGGGCCTTAGCAATCAGCCCCAGCATTTT. The chain links TRBV5-8 to TRBJ1-5, with D unclear. V was cut by 0 bases and J by 0 bases, with 4 bases left in between. From germline, CDR1 is SGHTS and CDR2 YDEGEE. The CDR3 has 14 residues.

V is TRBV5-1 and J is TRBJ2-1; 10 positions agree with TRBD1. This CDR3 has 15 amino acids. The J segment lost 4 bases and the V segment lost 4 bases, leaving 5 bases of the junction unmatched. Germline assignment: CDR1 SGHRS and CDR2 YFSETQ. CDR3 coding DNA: TGCGCCAGCAGCCCTGGACAGGGGGATTACAATGAGCAGTTCTTC. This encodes CASSPGQGDYNEQFF.

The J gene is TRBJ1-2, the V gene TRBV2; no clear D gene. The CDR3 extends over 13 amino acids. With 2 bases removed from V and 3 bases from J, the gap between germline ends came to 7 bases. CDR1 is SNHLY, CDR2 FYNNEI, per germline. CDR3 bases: TGTGCCAGCAGTGAACAGATGTACTATGGCTACACCTTC. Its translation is CASSEQMYYGYTF. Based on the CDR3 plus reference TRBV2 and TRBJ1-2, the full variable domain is EPEVTQTPSHQVTQMGQEVILRCVPISNHLYFYWYRQILGQKVEFLVSFYNNEISEKSEIFDDQFSVERPDGSNFTLKIRSTKLEDSAMYFCASSEQMYYGYTFGSGTRLTVV.

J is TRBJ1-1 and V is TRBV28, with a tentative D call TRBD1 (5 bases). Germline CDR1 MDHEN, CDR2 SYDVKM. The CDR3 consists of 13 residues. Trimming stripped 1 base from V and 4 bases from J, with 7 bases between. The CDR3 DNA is TGTGCCAGCAGTTTATCGGGGGGCACTGAAGCTTTCTTT. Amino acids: CASSLSGGTEAFF.

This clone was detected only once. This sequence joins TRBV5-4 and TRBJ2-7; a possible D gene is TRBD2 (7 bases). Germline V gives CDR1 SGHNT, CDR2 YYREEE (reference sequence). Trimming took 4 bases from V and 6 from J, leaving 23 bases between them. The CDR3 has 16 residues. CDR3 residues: CASSPGGAGSAGEQYF. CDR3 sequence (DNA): TGTGCCAGCAGCCCTGGGGGGGCGGGGTCGGCGGGCGAGCAGTACTTC.

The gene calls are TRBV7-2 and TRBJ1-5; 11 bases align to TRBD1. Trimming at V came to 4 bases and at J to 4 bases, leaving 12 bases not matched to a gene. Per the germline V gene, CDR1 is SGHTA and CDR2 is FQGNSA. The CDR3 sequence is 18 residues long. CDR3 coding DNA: TGTGCCAGCAGCTACGGGACAGGGGGAGGCTACTTTAATCAGCCCCAGCATTTT. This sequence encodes CASSYGTGGGYFNQPQHF. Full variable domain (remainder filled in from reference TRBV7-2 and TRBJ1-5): GAGVSQSPSNKVTEKGKDVELRCDPISGHTALYWYRQSLGQGLEFLIYFQGNSAPDKSGLPSDRFSAERTGGSVSTLTIQRTQQEDSAVYLCASSYGTGGGYFNQPQHFGDGTRLSIL.

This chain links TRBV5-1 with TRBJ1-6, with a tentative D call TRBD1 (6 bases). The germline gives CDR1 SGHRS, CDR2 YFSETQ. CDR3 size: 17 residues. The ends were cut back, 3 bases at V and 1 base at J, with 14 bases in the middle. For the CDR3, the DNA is TGCGCCAGCAGCTCTCAAAAACAGGGTTCCTATAATTCACCCCTCCACTTT. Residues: CASSSQKQGSYNSPLHF.

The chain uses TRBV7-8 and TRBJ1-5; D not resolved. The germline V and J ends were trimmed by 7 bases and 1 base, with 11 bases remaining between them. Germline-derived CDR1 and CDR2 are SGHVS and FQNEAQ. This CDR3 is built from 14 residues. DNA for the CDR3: TGTGCCAGCAAGCTCGGCGCGAGCAATCAGCCCCAGCATTTT. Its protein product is CASKLGASNQPQHF.

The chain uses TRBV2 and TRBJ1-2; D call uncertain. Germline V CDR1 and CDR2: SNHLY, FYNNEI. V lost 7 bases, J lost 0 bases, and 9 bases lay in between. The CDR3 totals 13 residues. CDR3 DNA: TGTGCCAGCAATTATCAGTCTAACTATGGCTACACCTTC. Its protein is CASNYQSNYGYTF.

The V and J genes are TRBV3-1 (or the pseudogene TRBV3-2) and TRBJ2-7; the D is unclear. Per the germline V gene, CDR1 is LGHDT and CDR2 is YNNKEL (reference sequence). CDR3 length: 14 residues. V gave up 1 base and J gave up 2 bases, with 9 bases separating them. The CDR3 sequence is CASSQARQAYEQYF. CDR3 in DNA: TGTGCCAGCAGCCAAGCCCGGCAGGCCTACGAGCAGTACTTC.